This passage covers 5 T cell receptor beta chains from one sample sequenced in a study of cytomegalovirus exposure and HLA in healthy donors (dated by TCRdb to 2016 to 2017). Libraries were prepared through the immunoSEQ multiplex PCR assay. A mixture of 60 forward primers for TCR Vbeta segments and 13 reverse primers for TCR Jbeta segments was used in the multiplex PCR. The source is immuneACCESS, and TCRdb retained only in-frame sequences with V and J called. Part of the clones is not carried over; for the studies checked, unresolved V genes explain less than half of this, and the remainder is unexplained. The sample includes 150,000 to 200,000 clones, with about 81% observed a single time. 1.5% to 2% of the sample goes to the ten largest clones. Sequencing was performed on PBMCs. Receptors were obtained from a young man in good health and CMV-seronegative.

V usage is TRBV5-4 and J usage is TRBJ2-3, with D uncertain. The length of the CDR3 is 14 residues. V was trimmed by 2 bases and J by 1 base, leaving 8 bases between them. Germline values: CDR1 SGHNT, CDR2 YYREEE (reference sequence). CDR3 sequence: CASSFGQGTDTQYF. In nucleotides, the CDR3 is TGTGCCAGCAGCTTTGGCCAGGGCACAGATACGCAGTATTTT. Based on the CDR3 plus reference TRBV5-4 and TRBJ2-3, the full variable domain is ETGVTQSPTHLIKTRGQQVTLRCSSQSGHNTVSWYQQALGQGPQFIFQYYREEENGRGNFPPRFSGLQFPNYSSELNVNALELDDSALYLCASSFGQGTDTQYFGPGTRLTVL.

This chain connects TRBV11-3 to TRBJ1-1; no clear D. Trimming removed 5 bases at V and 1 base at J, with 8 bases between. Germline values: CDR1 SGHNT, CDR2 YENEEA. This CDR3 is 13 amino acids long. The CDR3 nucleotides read TGTGCCAGCAGCCAAACACGGAACACTGAAGCTTTCTTT. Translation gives CASSQTRNTEAFF.

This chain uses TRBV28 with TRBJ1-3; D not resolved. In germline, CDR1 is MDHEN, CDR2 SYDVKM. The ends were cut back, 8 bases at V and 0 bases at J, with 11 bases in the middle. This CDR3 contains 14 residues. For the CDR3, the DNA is TGTGCCAGCGGGTCCCCGGGCTCTGGAAACACCATATATTTT. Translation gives CASGSPGSGNTIYF. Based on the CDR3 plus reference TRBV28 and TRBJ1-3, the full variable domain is DVKVTQSSRYLVKRTGEKVFLECVQDMDHENMFWYRQDPGLGLRLIYFSYDVKMKEKGDIPEGYSVSREKKERFSLILESASTNQTSMYLCASGSPGSGNTIYFGEGSWLTVV.

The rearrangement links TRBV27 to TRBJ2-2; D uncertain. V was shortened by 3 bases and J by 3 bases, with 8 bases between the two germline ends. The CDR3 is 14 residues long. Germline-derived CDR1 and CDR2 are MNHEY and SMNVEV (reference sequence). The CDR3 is CASSFLQDTGELFF. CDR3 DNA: TGTGCCAGCAGTTTTCTTCAGGACACCGGGGAGCTGTTTTTT.

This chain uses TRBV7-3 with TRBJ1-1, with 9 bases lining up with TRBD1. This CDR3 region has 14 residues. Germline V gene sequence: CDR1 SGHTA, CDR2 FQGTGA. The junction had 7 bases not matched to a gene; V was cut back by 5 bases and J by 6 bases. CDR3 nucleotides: TGTGCCAGCAGCGCCGGGACAGGGACCCCTGAAGCTTTCTTT. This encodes CASSAGTGTPEAFF.